Below, 2 T cell receptor beta chains from the same sample are listed, as sequenced in a study of blood T cell repertoires in COVID-19. The assay was immunoSEQ multiplex PCR, and TCRdb's table has in-frame clones only and misses some. The sample lists about 370,000 clones; around 91% were seen once. The material sequenced was PBMCs or T cells enriched from blood (not recorded which). These receptors came from a man aged 18 to 35 who had recovered from COVID-19.

The V gene is TRBV7-9, the J gene TRBJ2-7; the D gene is possibly TRBD2 (5 bases). The germline gives CDR1 SEHNR, CDR2 FQNEAQ (reference sequence). This CDR3 has 15 residues. Trimming cost V 0 bases and J 4 bases, with 13 bases left between them. For the CDR3, the DNA is TGTGCCAGCAGCTTAGCCACTAGGGTTATTTACGAGCAGTACTTC. It yields the protein CASSLATRVIYEQYF. Filled out from reference TRBV7-9 and TRBJ2-7, the complete variable domain reads DTGVSQNPRHKITKRGQNVTFRCDPISEHNRLYWYRQTLGQGPEFLTYFQNEAQLEKSRLLSDRFSAERPKGSFSTLEIQRTEQGDSAMYLCASSLATRVIYEQYFGPGTRLTVT.

V is TRBV7-9 and J is TRBJ1-2; unclear D gene. This CDR3 has 14 residues. Germline assignment: CDR1 SEHNR and CDR2 FQNEAQ (reference sequence). Trimming stripped 3 bases from V and 1 base from J, with 9 bases between. The CDR3 nucleotides are TGTGCCAGCAGCTTTAGTGCGGTTAACTATGGCTACACCTTC. Protein product: CASSFSAVNYGYTF.